This T cell receptor (beta chain) appears in the sequencing data of a study of blood T cell repertoires in COVID-19 (dated by TCRdb to the early 2020s). Background on the whole study: Samples from collaborators originated in the United States, Italy and Spain and spanned both the acute and convalescent phases of COVID-19. Subjects who had been exposed to COVID-19, were actively infected with it, or had recovered from it provided the deeply sampled blood TCRbeta repertoires that made up the dataset. HLA class I and class II types, where available, came from metadata supplied by the sample provider rather than from assay-based typing. A freely available public database, intended as a resource for researchers studying the immune response to SARS-CoV-2, is where the repertoires were released. The sample metadata nearly always contained a de-identified subject ID, COVID-19 status, age in years and sex. The prospective study material was composed of cDNA or gDNA derived from T cells, B-cell-depleted T cells, or PBMCs. Samples came from the ongoing ImmuneRACE study (first 160 participants) plus 1,254 subjects from 6 global collaborators.

To note about this clone: Its antigen is unknown. No much larger clone is present one base from it, and per-base qualities are unavailable.

TCRbeta CDR3 regions were amplified from genomic DNA using the immunoSEQ Assay, a bias-controlled multiplex PCR. For the original study's pipeline: Within the assay, amplification of reference gene primers was used to estimate how many nucleated cells each sample contained. To quantify the absolute abundance of each unique TCRbeta CDR3 rearrangement, sequence reads were collapsed and filtered. For each sample, productive Simpson clonality was calculated as the square root of Simpson's diversity index across productive rearrangements. TCRdb took this table from immuneACCESS and kept in-frame rearrangements with V and J called. Such tables lack part of the clones; where checked against another copy, unresolved V genes explain under half of the gap, and the rest is unexplained. That table furnishes V, J and clone size, whereas the DNA furnished D and trimming. The sample contains roughly 260,000 clones, more than 70% of them found a single time. The top ten clones comprise roughly 2.5% of the sample.

The germline V and J ends show losses of 5 bases and 2 bases respectively, and no gene match explains 8 bases of the junction. The germline V gene encodes CDR1 SGHAT and CDR2 FQNNGV. The CDR3 goes from the cysteine to the phenylalanine over 16 residues. The entry retains the CDR3 DNA only, 48 bases that are in frame from base 1. The paper as a whole reports these results and caveats: The amount of clinical and demographic metadata varied by source and participant and was provided uncurated.

Each collaborating institution followed its own protocols to collect whole blood in K2EDTA tubes. Collaborator samples were shipped for TCRbeta analysis as frozen whole blood, isolated PBMCs, or DNA extracted from either sample type. The chain uses TRBV11-2 and TRBJ2-7; TRBD2 fits 11 bases in the junction. The sample taken for sequencing was peripheral blood. The clonotype was recovered from a woman between 45 and 60 years old with acute or convalescent COVID-19. In nucleotides, the sequence is TGTGCCAGCAGCCCGAGTCTAGCGGGAGGCGCCTACGAGCAGTACTTC. Its protein product is CASSPSLAGGAYEQYF.